Listed below are T cell receptor beta chains from one sample, sequenced in a study of PD-1 blockade in classical Hodgkin lymphoma. TCRdb's table, derived via immunoSEQ multiplex PCR, lists solely in-frame clones and lacks some. Altogether around 30,000 clones are present, around 89% being singletons, with the ten largest covering 0.35%. The sample was CD4+ T cells from blood. The receptors come from a human donor with classical Hodgkin lymphoma. The CDR3 runs from the conserved cysteine through the conserved F or W. Fields, in order: V gene, J gene, CDR3 length, clone size, D gene, CDR3 protein, CDR3 DNA. The D gene is left open where the match is weak. Some rows mark clone size as missing; the rest say once, few, many or name a class of expanded clone.

>TRBV10-1|TRBJ2-7|14|NA|TRBD2
CASSASGRAYEQYF
TGCGCCAGCAGTGCTAGCGGGAGGGCCTACGAGCAGTACTTC
>TRBV12-5|TRBJ1-2|14|once|TRBD1
CASAPGQGAAGYTF
TGTGCTAGTGCCCCAGGACAGGGGGCTGCTGGCTACACCTTC
>TRBV10-3|TRBJ2-5|16|NA|TRBD2
CAISKGLAGRQETQYF
TGTGCCATCAGCAAGGGACTAGCGGGAAGGCAAGAGACCCAGTACTTC
>TRBV28|TRBJ1-5|15|NA|NA
CASSKPGLFTQPQHF
TGTGCCAGCAGTAAGCCGGGACTATTCACTCAGCCCCAGCATTTT
>TRBV7-2|TRBJ1-5|13|NA|NA
CASSSLSGRPQHF
TGTGCCAGCAGCTCGCTCTCCGGTCGGCCCCAGCATTTT
>TRBV15|TRBJ1-5|17|few|NA
CATSEEKAGHSNQPQHF
TGTGCCACCAGCGAGGAAAAGGCAGGTCATAGCAATCAGCCCCAGCATTTT
>TRBV29-1|TRBJ2-7|12|NA|NA
CSALGGADSQYF
TGCAGCGCTCTTGGGGGGGCCGACTCCCAGTACTTC
>TRBV6-5|TRBJ1-4|13|NA|NA
CASRLKVNEKLFF
TGTGCCAGCAGATTGAAGGTTAATGAAAAACTGTTTTTT
>TRBV11-3|TRBJ2-1|15|NA|TRBD1
CASSLVGQGVNEQFF
TGTGCCAGCAGCTTAGTCGGACAGGGGGTCAATGAGCAGTTCTTC
>TRBV5-8|TRBJ1-5|15|NA|TRBD1
CASSFDRGGLQPQHF
TGTGCCAGCAGCTTTGACAGGGGAGGGCTTCAGCCCCAGCATTTT
>TRBV18|TRBJ2-7|15|NA|NA
CASSMGLLTSYEQYF
TGTGCCAGCTCAATGGGACTTCTTACTTCCTACGAGCAGTACTTC
>TRBV5-1|TRBJ2-5|14|NA|TRBD2
CASSPGLAVETQYF
TGCGCCAGCAGCCCCGGACTAGCGGTCGAGACCCAGTACTTC
>TRBV7-2|TRBJ2-7|14|NA|TRBD2
CASSLGLAPNEQYF
TGTGCCAGCAGCTTAGGACTAGCTCCTAACGAGCAGTACTTC
>TRBV19|TRBJ2-1|15|NA|TRBD2
CASSAGTSGYNEQFF
TGTGCCAGTAGTGCGGGGACTAGCGGTTACAATGAGCAGTTCTTC
>TRBV2|TRBJ1-2|13|NA|NA
CASRLQGIDGYTF
TGTGCCAGCAGGCTACAGGGTATCGATGGCTACACCTTC
>TRBV5-4|TRBJ2-7|13|NA|TRBD1
CASSDGTGFEQYF
TGTGCCAGCAGCGACGGGACAGGGTTCGAGCAGTACTTC
>TRBV7-2|TRBJ2-1|12|NA|NA
CASSPGYNEQFF
TGTGCCAGCAGCCCCGGGTACAATGAGCAGTTCTTC
>TRBV5-1|TRBJ1-4|16|NA|NA
CASSLGGTDYGEKLFF
TGCGCCAGCAGCTTGGGGGGTACCGATTATGGAGAAAAACTGTTTTTT
>TRBV4-1|TRBJ1-5|15|NA|NA
CASSPEPTGMQPQHF
TGCGCCAGCAGTCCCGAGCCGACTGGGATGCAGCCCCAGCATTTT
>TRBV18|TRBJ1-1|16|once|NA
CASSDFTRATNTEAFF
TGTGCCAGCTCAGATTTTACCCGGGCCACGAACACTGAAGCTTTCTTT
>TRBV4-1|TRBJ2-3|16|NA|NA
CASSQGHGFDTDTQYF
TGCGCCAGCAGCCAAGGACACGGGTTCGACACAGATACGCAGTATTTT
>TRBV5-8|TRBJ1-1|18|NA|NA
CASSWVGQAEVENTEAFF
TGTGCCAGCAGCTGGGTGGGCCAGGCGGAAGTGGAGAACACTGAAGCTTTCTTT
>TRBV6-5|TRBJ2-7|12|once|TRBD2
CATLSGSLEQYF
TGTGCCACCCTTAGCGGGAGTCTCGAGCAGTACTTC
>TRBV13|TRBJ1-1|18|NA|NA
CASSLTFGQPGRNTEAFF
TGTGCCAGCAGCTTAACCTTCGGGCAGCCGGGGAGGAACACTGAAGCTTTCTTT
>TRBV7-2|TRBJ1-2|15|NA|NA
CASSLGGGAAFGYTF
TGTGCCAGCAGCTTAGGGGGGGGCGCGGCGTTTGGCTACACCTTC
>TRBV10-2|TRBJ1-5|13|few|NA
CASRENTNQPQHF
TGCGCCAGCAGAGAAAACACAAATCAGCCCCAGCATTTT
>TRBV4-2|TRBJ1-2|16|NA|NA
CASSQVAADANYGYTF
TGTGCCAGCAGCCAAGTGGCAGCAGACGCTAACTATGGCTACACCTTC
>TRBV28|TRBJ2-7|13|NA|NA
CASSLGQTYEQYF
TGTGCCAGCAGCCTTGGACAGACCTACGAGCAGTACTTC
>TRBV4-3|TRBJ2-6|17|NA|NA
CASSQEAGTTGANVLTF
TGCGCCAGCAGCCAAGAGGCAGGTACAACTGGGGCCAACGTCCTGACTTTC
>TRBV19|TRBJ1-5|14|NA|NA
CASKTDYSNQPQHF
TGTGCCAGCAAGACTGATTATAGCAATCAGCCCCAGCATTTT
>TRBV19|TRBJ1-5|15|NA|NA
CASSITEYSNQPQHF
TGTGCCAGTAGTATCACAGAATATAGCAATCAGCCCCAGCATTTT